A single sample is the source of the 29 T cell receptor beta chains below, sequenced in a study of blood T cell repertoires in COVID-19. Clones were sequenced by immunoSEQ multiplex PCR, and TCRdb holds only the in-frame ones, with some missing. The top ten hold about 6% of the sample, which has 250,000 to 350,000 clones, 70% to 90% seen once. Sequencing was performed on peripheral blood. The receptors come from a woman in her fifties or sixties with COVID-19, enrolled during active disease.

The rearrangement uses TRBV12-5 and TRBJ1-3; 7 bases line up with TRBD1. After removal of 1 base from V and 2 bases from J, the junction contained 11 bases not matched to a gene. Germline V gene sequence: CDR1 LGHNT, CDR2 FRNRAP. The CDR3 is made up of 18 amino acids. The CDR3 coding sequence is TGTGCTAGTGGTTTGGCACTTATCAGGGGGGCAACTGGAAACACCATATATTTT. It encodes CASGLALIRGATGNTIYF.

CDR3 bases: TGTGCCAGCAGCGACCGGGTGGCAGGGAGGGCCTTCTATGGCTACACCTTC. Protein sequence: CASSDRVAGRAFYGYTF. J is TRBJ1-2 and V is TRBV7-9; tentative D call: TRBD1 (5 bases). Germline CDR1 is SEHNR and CDR2 is FQNEAQ (reference sequence). The CDR3 contains 17 residues. Trimming removed 5 bases from V and 4 bases from J, with 23 bases in between.

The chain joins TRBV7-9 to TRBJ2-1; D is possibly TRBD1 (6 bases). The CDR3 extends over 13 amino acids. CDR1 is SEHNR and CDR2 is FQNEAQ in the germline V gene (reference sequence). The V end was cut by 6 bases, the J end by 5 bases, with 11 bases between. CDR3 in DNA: TGTGCCAGCAGGCCCGGGACAAACAATGAGCAGTTCTTC. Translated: CASRPGTNNEQFF. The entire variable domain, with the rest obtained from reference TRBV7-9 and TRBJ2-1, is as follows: DTGVSQNPRHKITKRGQNVTFRCDPISEHNRLYWYRQTLGQGPEFLTYFQNEAQLEKSRLLSDRFSAERPKGSFSTLEIQRTEQGDSAMYLCASRPGTNNEQFFGPGTRLTVL.

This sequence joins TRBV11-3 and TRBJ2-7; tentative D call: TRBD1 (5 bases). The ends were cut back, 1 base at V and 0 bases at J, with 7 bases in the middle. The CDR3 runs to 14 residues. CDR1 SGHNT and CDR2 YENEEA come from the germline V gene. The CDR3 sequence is CASSLGQYSYEQYF. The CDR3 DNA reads TGTGCCAGCAGCTTAGGACAGTACTCCTACGAGCAGTACTTC.

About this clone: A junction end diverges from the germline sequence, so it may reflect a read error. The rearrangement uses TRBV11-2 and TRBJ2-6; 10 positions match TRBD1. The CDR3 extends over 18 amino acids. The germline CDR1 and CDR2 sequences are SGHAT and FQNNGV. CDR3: CASSARDRGESGANVPTF. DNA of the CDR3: TGTGCCAGCAGCGCAAGGGACAGGGGAGAGTCTGGGGCCAACGTCCCGACTTTC.

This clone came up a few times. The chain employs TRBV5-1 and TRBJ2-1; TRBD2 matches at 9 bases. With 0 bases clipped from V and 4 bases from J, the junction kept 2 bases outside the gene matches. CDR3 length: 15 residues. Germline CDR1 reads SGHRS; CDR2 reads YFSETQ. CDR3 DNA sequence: TGCGCCAGCAGCTTGGAACTAGCGGGTTACAATGAGCAGTTCTTC. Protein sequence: CASSLELAGYNEQFF.

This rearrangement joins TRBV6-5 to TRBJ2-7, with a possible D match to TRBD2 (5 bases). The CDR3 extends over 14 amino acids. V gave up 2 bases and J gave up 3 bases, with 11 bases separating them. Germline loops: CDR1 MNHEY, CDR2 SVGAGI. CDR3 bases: TGTGCCAGCAGTTACGAGCGGAAAGGCTACGAGCAGTACTTC. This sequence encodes CASSYERKGYEQYF.

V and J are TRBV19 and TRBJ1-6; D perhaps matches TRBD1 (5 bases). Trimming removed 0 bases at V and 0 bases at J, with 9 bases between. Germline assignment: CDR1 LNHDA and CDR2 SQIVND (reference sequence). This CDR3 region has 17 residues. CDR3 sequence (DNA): TGTGCCAGTAGTATAGATCAGGGAAGCTCCTATAATTCACCCCTCCACTTT. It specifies CASSIDQGSSYNSPLHF.

The CDR3 sequence: CASSATGGFDGYTF. The DNA for the CDR3 is TGTGCCAGCAGCGCGACCGGGGGATTTGATGGCTACACCTTC. The genes are TRBV9 and TRBJ1-2; D may be TRBD1 (5 bases). There are 14 residues in the CDR3. The V end was cut by 3 bases, the J end by 6 bases, with 15 bases between. Germline V gene data show CDR1 as SGDLS and CDR2 as YYNGEE.

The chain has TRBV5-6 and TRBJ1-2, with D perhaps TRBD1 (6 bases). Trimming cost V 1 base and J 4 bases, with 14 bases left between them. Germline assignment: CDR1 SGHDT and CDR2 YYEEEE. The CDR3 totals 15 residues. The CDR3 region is CASSLRGGGGYGYTF. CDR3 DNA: TGTGCCAGCAGCTTGAGGGGCGGGGGCGGCTATGGCTACACCTTC.

CDR3 protein: CSVDRRTDTTGANVLTF. CDR3 DNA sequence: TGCAGCGTTGATCGAAGGACAGATACCACTGGGGCCAACGTCCTGACTTTC. The chain recombines TRBV29-1 with TRBJ2-6; tentatively, D is TRBD1 (6 bases). In germline, CDR1 is SQVTM, CDR2 ANQGSEA. The CDR3 totals 17 residues. Between the trimmed V and J ends, which lost 3 bases and 2 bases, there was a span of 17 bases.

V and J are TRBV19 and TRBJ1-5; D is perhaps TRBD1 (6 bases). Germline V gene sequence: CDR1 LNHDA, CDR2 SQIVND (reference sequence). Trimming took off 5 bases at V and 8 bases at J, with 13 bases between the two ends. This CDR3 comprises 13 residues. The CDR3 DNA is TGTGCCAGTAGTCGGGTAGAGGGGGAGCCCCAGCATTTT. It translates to CASSRVEGEPQHF.

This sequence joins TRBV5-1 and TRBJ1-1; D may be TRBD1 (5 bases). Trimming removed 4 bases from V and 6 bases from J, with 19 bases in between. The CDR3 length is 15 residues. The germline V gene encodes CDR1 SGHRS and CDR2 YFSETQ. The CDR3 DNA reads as TGCGCCAGCAGCCCGGGGGACTCCTCGAGGGCTGAAGCTTTCTTT. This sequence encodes CASSPGDSSRAEAFF.

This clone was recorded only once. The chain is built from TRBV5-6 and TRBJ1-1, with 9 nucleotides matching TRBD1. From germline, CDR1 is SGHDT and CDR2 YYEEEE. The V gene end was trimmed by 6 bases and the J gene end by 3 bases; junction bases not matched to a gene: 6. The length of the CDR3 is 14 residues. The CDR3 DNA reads TGTGCCAGCATCAGGACAGGGGCGGACACTGAAGCTTTCTTT. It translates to CASIRTGADTEAFF.

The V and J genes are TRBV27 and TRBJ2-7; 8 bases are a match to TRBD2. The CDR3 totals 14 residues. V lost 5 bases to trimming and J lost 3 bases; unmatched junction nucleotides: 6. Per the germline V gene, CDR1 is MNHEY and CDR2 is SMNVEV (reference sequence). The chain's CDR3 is CASSAGTRHYEQYF. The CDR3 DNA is TGTGCCAGCAGTGCCGGGACTAGACACTACGAGCAGTACTTC.

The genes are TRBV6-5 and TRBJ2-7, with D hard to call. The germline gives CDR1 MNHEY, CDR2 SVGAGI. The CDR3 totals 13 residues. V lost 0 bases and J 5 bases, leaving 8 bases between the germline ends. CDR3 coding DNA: TGTGCCAGCAGTTACTCGAGCCGGGACGAGCAGTACTTC. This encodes CASSYSSRDEQYF.

The CDR3 DNA is TGTGCCAGCAGCCTCCTTCCAGGCACAGATACGCAGTATTTT. It codes for CASSLLPGTDTQYF. The genes are TRBV7-2 and TRBJ2-3; D unclear. The CDR3 consists of 14 residues. Trimming took 5 bases from V and 1 from J, leaving 10 bases between them. Germline CDR1 SGHTA, CDR2 FQGNSA.

DNA of the CDR3: TGTGCCAGCTCACCCCGCGGGACTAGCGGGAGTTACGAGCAGTACTTC. Its protein is CASSPRGTSGSYEQYF. V gene TRBV18 combines with J gene TRBJ2-7; TRBD2 matches 14 bases. The germline V gene has CDR1 KGHSH and CDR2 LQKENI. This CDR3 has 16 residues. With V trimmed by 3 bases and J by 4 bases, 5 bases remained unmatched.

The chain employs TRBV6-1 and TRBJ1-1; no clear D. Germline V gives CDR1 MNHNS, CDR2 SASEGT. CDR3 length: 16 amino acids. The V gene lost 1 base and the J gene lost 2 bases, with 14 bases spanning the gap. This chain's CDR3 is CASSEEALLANTEAFF. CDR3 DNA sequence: TGTGCCAGCAGTGAAGAAGCGCTTCTTGCCAACACTGAAGCTTTCTTT.

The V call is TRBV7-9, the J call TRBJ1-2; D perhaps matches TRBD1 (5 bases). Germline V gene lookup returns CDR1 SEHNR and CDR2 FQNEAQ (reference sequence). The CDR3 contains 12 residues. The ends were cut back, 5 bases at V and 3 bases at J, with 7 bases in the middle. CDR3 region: CASSRGDYGYTF. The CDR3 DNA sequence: TGTGCCAGCAGCCGGGGGGACTATGGCTACACCTTC. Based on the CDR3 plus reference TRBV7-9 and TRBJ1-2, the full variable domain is DTGVSQNPRHKITKRGQNVTFRCDPISEHNRLYWYRQTLGQGPEFLTYFQNEAQLEKSRLLSDRFSAERPKGSFSTLEIQRTEQGDSAMYLCASSRGDYGYTFGSGTRLTVV.

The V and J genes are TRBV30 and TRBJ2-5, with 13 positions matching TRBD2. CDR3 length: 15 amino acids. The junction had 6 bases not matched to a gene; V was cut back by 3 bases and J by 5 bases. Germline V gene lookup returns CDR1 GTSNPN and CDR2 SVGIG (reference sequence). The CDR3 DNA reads TGTGCCTGGAGGAAACTAGCGGGGGGGGCGGAGACCCAGTACTTC. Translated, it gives CAWRKLAGGAETQYF.

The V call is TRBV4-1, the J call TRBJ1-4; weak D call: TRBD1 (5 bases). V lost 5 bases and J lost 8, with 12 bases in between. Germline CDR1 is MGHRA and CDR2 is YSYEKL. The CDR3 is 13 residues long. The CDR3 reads CASSVDSVEKLFF. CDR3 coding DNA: TGCGCCAGCAGCGTAGACAGTGTCGAAAAACTGTTTTTT.

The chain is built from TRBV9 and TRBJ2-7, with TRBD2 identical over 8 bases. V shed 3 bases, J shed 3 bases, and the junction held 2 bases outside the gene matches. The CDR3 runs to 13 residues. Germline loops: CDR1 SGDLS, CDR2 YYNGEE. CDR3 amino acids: CASSEGTSYEQYF. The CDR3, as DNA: TGTGCCAGCAGCGAGGGGACTAGCTACGAGCAGTACTTC.

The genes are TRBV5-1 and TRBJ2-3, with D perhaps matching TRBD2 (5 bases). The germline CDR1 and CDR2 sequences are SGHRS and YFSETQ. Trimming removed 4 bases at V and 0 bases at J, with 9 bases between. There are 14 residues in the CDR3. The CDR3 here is CASSPGVSTDTQYF. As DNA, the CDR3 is TGCGCCAGCAGCCCCGGGGTAAGCACAGATACGCAGTATTTT.

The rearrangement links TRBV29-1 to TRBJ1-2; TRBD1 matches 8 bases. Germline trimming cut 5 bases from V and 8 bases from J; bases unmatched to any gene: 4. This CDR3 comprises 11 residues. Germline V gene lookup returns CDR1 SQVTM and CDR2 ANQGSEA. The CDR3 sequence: CSVTGGRGYTF. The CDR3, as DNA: TGCAGCGTTACAGGGGGGAGAGGCTACACCTTC.

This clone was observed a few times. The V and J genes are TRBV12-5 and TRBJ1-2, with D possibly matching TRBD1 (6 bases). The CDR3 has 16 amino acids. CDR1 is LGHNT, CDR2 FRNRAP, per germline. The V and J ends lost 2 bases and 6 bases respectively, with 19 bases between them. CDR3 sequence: CASGLREGGPFDGYTF. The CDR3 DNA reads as TGTGCTAGTGGTTTGAGGGAGGGGGGGCCCTTTGATGGCTACACCTTC. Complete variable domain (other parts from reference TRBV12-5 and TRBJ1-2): DARVTQTPRHKVTEMGQEVTMRCQPILGHNTVFWYRQTMMQGLELLAYFRNRAPLDDSGMPKDRFSAEMPDATLATLKIQPSEPRDSAVYFCASGLREGGPFDGYTFGSGTRLTVV.

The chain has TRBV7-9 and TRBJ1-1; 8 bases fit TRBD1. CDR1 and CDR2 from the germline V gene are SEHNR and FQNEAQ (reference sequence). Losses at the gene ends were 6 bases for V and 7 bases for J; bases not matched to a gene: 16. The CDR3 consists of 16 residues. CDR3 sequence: CASSAGTGSKIGEAFF. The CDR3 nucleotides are TGTGCCAGCAGTGCCGGGACAGGCTCGAAGATCGGTGAAGCTTTCTTT.

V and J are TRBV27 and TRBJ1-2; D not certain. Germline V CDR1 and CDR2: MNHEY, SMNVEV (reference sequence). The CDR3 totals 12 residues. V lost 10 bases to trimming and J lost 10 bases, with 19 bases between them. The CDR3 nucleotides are TGTGCCACGAGAGAGGGAGCCCATTTCTACACCTTC. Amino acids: CATREGAHFYTF.

CDR3 coding DNA: TGTGCCAGCAGCTTGTCTCTAGCGGGAGGACACAATGAGCAGTTCTTC. The encoded protein is CASSLSLAGGHNEQFF. The chain recombines TRBV5-4 with TRBJ2-1; 11 nucleotides match TRBD2. The J segment lost 5 bases and the V segment lost 1 base, leaving 5 bases of the junction unmatched. The germline CDR1 and CDR2 sequences are SGHNT and YYREEE (reference sequence). This CDR3 is built from 16 residues. The entire variable domain, with the rest obtained from reference TRBV5-4 and TRBJ2-1, is as follows: ETGVTQSPTHLIKTRGQQVTLRCSSQSGHNTVSWYQQALGQGPQFIFQYYREEENGRGNFPPRFSGLQFPNYSSELNVNALELDDSALYLCASSLSLAGGHNEQFFGPGTRLTVL.